The rows below give T cell receptor beta chains drawn from one sample of a study of graft-versus-host responses after intestinal transplantation. No antigen has been assigned to these receptors. Here immunoSEQ multiplex PCR was the method, and the copy in TCRdb shows in-frame clones only, minus some. This table has under 65,000 clones, almost 95% appearing once. Sequencing was performed on unstimulated CD4+ T cells sorted from spleen or lymph node cells, taken before transplant. The receptors were sampled from a human donor who was the organ donor for an intestinal transplant. Both conserved end residues are part of each CDR3. Fields, in order: CDR3 length, J gene, D gene, V gene, CDR3 protein, CDR3 DNA. A D gene is named only where the DNA matches it firmly.

>13|TRBJ1-2|-|TRBV5-4
CASSLAGAGGYTF
TGTGCCAGCAGCTTAGCGGGGGCCGGTGGCTACACCTTC
>13|TRBJ1-2|TRBD1|TRBV18
CASSQDRVYGYTF
TGTGCCAGCTCACAGGACAGGGTCTATGGCTACACCTTC
>14|TRBJ2-3|-|TRBV7-2
CASSLVGATDTQYF
TGTGCCAGCAGCTTAGTGGGGGCCACAGATACGCAGTATTTT
>15|TRBJ1-5|TRBD1|TRBV5-1
CASSWTGDRNQPQHF
TGCGCCAGCAGCTGGACAGGGGACCGAAATCAGCCCCAGCATTTT
>13|TRBJ2-3|-|TRBV29-1
CSVNQGGTDTQYF
TGCAGCGTCAACCAGGGAGGCACAGATACGCAGTATTTT
>14|TRBJ1-5|-|TRBV6-1
CASSGRNSNQPQHF
TGTGCCAGCAGTGGCAGGAATAGCAATCAGCCCCAGCATTTT
>15|TRBJ2-3|-|TRBV6-5
CASSYSAASTDTQYF
TGTGCCAGCAGTTACTCAGCGGCTAGCACAGATACGCAGTATTTT
>14|TRBJ1-2|TRBD1|TRBV6-5
CASSSGTVRYGYTF
TGTGCCAGCAGCTCCGGGACAGTTCGCTATGGCTACACCTTC
>14|TRBJ2-3|-|TRBV18
CASSPSIGGDTQYF
TGTGCCAGCTCACCATCCATAGGGGGAGATACGCAGTATTTT
>15|TRBJ1-1|-|TRBV12-5
CASGLKGHPNTEAFF
TGTGCTAGTGGTTTAAAGGGACACCCGAACACTGAAGCTTTCTTT